Presented here are 5 T cell receptor beta chains from one specimen sequenced in a study of T cells in tumors after PD-1 blockade. Using immunoSEQ multiplex PCR, the repertoire was profiled, and TCRdb retains in-frame clones only, with some absent. The sample holds 50,000 or so clones, just under 80% seen once. Sequences were derived from PBMCs, sampled before anti-PD-1 treatment. The source of these receptors is a human donor with basal cell carcinoma.

The chain joins TRBV20-1 to TRBJ1-2, with D possibly TRBD1 on 5 matching bases. Germline CDR1 and CDR2: DFQATT and SNEGSKA (reference sequence). The CDR3 loop spans 14 amino acids. V was shortened by 3 bases and J by 4 bases, with 15 bases between the two germline ends. Here the CDR3 DNA reads TGCAGTGCTAGTGAGACAGCCTCGGGCTATGGCTACACCTTC. Its translation is CSASETASGYGYTF.

The chain links TRBV6-5 to TRBJ1-6; maybe TRBD1 (5 bases). CDR1 MNHEY and CDR2 SVGAGI come from the germline V gene. Deletions cut 11 bases from V and 5 bases from J, with 19 bases between. The CDR3 spans 15 residues. Here the CDR3 reads CAGTIRAEDNSPLHF. The CDR3 DNA is TGTGCCGGGACTATACGGGCCGAAGATAATTCACCCCTCCACTTT.

J is TRBJ1-5 and V is TRBV24-1, with 11 bases that match TRBD1. V shed 9 bases, J shed 6 bases, and the junction held 3 bases outside the gene matches. Per germline, CDR1 KGHDR and CDR2 SFDVKD. The CDR3 loop spans 13 amino acids. The CDR3: CATSGQGGQPQHF. The CDR3 bases are TGTGCCACCTCGGGACAGGGGGGTCAGCCCCAGCATTTT.

This CDR3 reads CASTPGRPGGETQYF. The CDR3 region has the DNA TGTGCCAGCACGCCGGGACGGCCGGGTGGGGAGACCCAGTACTTC. The V gene is TRBV21-1, the J gene TRBJ2-5. TRBV21-1 is a pseudogene locus. This CDR3 spans 15 amino acids.

V and J are TRBV7-9 and TRBJ1-1, with TRBD1 identical over 7 bases. Germline CDR1 reads SEHNR; CDR2 reads FQNEAQ (reference sequence). CDR3 length equals 11 residues. The CDR3 protein is CVGQKLTWAFF. The CDR3 DNA reads TGTGTGGGACAGAAGCTCACGTGGGCTTTCTTT. Using reference TRBV7-9 and TRBJ1-1 for the parts outside the CDR3, the full variable domain is DTGVSQNPRHKITKRGQNVTFRCDPISEHNRLYWYRQTLGQGPEFLTYFQNEAQLEKSRLLSDRFSAERPKGSFSTLEIQRTEQGDSAMYLCVGQKLTWAFFGQGTRLTVV.